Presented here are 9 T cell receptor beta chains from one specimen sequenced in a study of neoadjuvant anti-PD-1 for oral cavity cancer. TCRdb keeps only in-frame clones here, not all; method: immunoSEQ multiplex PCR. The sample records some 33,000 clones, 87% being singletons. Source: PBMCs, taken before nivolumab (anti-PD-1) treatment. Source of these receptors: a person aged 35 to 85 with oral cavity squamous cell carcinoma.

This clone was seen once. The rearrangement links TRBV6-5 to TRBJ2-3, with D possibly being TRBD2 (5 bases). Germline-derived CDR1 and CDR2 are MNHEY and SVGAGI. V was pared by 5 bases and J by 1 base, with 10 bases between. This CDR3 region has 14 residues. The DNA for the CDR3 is TGTGCCAGCAGTCCGGGGTATGGCACAGATACGCAGTATTTT. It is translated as CASSPGYGTDTQYF.

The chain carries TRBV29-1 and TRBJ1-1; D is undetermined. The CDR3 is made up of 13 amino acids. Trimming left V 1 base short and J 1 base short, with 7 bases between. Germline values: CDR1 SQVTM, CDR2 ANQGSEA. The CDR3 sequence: CSVEVSGNTEAFF. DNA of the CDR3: TGCAGCGTTGAAGTAAGCGGGAACACTGAAGCTTTCTTT. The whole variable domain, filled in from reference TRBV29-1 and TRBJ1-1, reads SAVISQKPSRDICQRGTSLTIQCQVDSQVTMMFWYRQQPGQSLTLIATANQGSEATYESGFVIDKFPISRPNLTFSTLTVSNMSPEDSSIYLCSVEVSGNTEAFFGQGTRLTVV.

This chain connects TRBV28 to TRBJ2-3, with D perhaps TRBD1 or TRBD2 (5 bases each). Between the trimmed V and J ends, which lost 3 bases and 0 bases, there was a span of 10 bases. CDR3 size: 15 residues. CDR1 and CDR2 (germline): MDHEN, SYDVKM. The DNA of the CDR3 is TGTGCCAGCAGTTTCGCAGGGACGAGCACAGATACGCAGTATTTT. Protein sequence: CASSFAGTSTDTQYF.

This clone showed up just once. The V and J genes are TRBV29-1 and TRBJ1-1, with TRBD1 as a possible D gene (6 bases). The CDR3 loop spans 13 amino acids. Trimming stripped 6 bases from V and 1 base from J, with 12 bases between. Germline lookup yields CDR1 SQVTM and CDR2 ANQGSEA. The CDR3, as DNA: TGCAGCGTGATGAGGGGGGGGAACACTGAAGCTTTCTTT. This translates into CSVMRGGNTEAFF.

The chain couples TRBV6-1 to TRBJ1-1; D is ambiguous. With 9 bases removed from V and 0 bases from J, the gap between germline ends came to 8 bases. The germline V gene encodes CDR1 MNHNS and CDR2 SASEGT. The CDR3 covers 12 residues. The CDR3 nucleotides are TGTGCCAGGGGAGACATGAACACTGAAGCTTTCTTT. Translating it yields CARGDMNTEAFF.

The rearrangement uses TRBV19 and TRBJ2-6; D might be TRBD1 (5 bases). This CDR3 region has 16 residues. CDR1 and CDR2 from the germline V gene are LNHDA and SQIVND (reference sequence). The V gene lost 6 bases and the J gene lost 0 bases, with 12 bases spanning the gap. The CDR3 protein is CASSSSRDSGANVLTF. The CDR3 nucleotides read TGTGCCAGTAGCTCTTCCAGGGACTCTGGGGCCAACGTCCTGACTTTC.

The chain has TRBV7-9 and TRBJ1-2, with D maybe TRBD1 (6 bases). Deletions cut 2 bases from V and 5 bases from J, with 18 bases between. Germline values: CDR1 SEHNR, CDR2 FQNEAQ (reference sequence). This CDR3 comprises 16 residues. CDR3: CASSLNLRDTSYGYTF. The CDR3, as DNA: TGTGCCAGCAGCTTAAATTTAAGGGACACCTCTTATGGCTACACCTTC. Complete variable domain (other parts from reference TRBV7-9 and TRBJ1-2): DTGVSQNPRHKITKRGQNVTFRCDPISEHNRLYWYRQTLGQGPEFLTYFQNEAQLEKSRLLSDRFSAERPKGSFSTLEIQRTEQGDSAMYLCASSLNLRDTSYGYTFGSGTRLTVV.

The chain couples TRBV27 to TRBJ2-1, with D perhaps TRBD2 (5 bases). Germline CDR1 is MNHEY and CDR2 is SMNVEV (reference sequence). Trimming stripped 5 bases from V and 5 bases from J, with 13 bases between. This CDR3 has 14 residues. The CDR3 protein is CASSPGLTNNEQFF. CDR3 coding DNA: TGTGCCAGCAGTCCGGGGTTAACCAACAATGAGCAGTTCTTC.

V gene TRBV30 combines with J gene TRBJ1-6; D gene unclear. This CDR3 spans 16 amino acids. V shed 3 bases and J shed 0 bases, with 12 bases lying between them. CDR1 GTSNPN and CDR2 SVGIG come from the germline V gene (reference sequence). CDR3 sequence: CAWSVRMSSYNSPLHF. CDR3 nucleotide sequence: TGTGCCTGGAGCGTCAGGATGAGCTCCTATAATTCACCCCTCCACTTT.